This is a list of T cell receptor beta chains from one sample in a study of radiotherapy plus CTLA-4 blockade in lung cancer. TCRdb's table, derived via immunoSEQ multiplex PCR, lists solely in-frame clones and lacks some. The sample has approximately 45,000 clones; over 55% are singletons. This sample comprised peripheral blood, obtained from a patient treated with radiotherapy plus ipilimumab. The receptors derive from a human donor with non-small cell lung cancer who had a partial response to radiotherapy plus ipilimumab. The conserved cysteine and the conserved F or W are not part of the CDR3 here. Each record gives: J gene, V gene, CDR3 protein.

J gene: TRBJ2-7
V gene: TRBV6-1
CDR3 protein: ASSWGGRVENEQY

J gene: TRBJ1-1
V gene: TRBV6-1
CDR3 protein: ASSLGRPNTEAF

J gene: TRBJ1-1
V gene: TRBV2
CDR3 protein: ASSGSRLNTEAF

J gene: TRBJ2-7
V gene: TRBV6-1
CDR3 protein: ASSEYPGEQY

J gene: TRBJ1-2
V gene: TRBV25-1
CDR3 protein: ASSERGREGRGYT

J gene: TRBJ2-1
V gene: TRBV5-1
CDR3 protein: ASSQLAGNEQF

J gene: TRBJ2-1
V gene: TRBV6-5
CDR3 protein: ASSYSTGLVANEQF

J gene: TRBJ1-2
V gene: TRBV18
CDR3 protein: ASSRTVSDAFYGYT

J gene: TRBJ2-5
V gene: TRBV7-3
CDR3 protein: ASILGTRDRGLETQY

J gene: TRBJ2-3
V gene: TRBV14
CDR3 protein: ASSERGGREGTQY

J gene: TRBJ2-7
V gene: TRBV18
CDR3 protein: ASSPPGQGLNEQY

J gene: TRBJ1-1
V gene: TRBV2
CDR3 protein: ASSEVQANTEAF

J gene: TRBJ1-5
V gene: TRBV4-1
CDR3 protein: ASSQAPGRGQPQH

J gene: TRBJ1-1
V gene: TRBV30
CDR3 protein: AWSVHRRANTEAF

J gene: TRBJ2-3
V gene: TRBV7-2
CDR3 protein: ASSRDSTDTQY

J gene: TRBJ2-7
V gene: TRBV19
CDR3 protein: ASSIGQDRAHEQY

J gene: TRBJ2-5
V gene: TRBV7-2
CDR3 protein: ASSPRPGRQETQY

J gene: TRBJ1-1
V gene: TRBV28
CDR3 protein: ASIDQVGQGRAF

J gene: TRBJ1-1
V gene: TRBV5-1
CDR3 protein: ASSSSTGGNTEAF

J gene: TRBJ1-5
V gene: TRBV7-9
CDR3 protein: ASSFQPGGSPQH

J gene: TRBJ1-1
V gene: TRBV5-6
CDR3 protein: ASSSGRDTEAF

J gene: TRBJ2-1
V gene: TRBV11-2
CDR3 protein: ASSQQGSLGNEQF

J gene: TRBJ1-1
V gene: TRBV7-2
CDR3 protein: ASSATPLNTEAF

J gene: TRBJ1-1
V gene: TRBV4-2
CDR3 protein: ASSLHDRGSRTEAF

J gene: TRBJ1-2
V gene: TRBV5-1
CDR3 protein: ASSRDTANYGYT

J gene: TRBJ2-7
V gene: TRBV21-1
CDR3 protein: ASSEGQGPGEQY

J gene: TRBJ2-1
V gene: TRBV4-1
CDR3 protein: ASSQADRDQWEQF

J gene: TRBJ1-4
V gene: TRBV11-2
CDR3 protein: ASSFNFGGEKLF

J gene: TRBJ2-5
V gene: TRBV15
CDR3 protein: ATSREGTGGEETQY

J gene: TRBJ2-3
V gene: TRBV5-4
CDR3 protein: ASSRRDRAITDTQY

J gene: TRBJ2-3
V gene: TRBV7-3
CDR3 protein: ASSKLAGDFDTQY

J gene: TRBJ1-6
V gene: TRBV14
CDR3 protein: ASSQRTGAGSPLH

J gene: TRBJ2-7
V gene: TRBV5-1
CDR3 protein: ASSWQGPDGSYEQY

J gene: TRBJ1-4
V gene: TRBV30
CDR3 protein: AWKNTGVGSEKLF

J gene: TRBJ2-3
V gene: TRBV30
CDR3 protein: AWNGGITDTQY

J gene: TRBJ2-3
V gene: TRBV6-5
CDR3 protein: ASLDRGLTDTQY

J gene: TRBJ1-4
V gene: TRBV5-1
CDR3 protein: ASSPYGMPTDNEKLF

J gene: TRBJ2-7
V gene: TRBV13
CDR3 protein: ASSLGGLGTSVNEQY

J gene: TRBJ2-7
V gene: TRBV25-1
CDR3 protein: ASSESAGSTYEQY

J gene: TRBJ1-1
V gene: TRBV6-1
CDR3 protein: ASSPSGNTPEAF

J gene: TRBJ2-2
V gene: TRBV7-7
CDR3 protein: ASSSLTGELF

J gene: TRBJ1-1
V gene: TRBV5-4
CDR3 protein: ASSGQGRRTEAF

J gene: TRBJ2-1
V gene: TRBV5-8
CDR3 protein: ASSLVAGGFYNEQF

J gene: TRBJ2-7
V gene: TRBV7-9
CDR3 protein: ASSLQGQGYEQY

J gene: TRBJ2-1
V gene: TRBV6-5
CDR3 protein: ASSSGGEGNEQF

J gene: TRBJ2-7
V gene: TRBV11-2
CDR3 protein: ASSLDTGAYEQY

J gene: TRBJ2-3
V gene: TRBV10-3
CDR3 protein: AIKEGGRTDTQY

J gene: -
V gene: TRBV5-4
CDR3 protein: ASSLYRGHEQY

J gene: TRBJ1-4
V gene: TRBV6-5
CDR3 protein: ASSYRQGQEKLF

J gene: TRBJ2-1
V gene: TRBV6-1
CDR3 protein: ASSENPGYNEQF

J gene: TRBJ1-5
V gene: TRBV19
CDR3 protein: ASSKDRASNQPQH

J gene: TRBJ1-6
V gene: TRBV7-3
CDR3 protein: ASSPGGNSPLH

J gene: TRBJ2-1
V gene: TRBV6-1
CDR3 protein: ASMRAPSYNEQF

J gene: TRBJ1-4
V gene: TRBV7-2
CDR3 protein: ASSLEWTDEKLF

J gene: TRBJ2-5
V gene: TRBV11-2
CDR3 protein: ASSLFAGETQY

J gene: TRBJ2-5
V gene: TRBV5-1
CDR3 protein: ASSSTAQGAHQGGLQETQY

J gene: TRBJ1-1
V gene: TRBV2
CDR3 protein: ASKPDRNTEAF